In its sample, the clone carrying this TCR beta chain was seen a few times. The method was immunoSEQ multiplex PCR; TCRdb's version includes in-frame clones alone and lacks a portion of them. This table holds about 22,000 clones, 89% found once. This CDR3 region has 13 residues. After removal of 5 bases from V and 10 bases from J, the junction contained 10 bases not matched to a gene. From germline, CDR1 is MDHEN and CDR2 SYDVKM. The sample originates from a study of T cells after posttransplantation cyclophosphamide. Controls had myeloablative marrow grafts with methotrexate and calcineurin inhibitor, sampled at 1 year.

The clonotype originates from a female patient aged 45 to 65 who received an allogeneic stem cell transplant from an unrelated donor, was CMV-positive, and had chronic GVHD only. Some T cells may be provided by the graft donor. The rearrangement uses TRBV28 and TRBJ1-1; 7 bases are shared with TRBD1. This specimen was PBMCs, taken after an allogeneic stem cell transplant with a calcineurin inhibitor and methotrexate. The CDR3 sequence is CASSLGQQSRAFF. The CDR3 bases are TGTGCCAGCAGTCTGGGACAGCAAAGCAGAGCTTTCTTT. Drawing the rest from reference TRBV28 and TRBJ1-1, the complete variable domain is DVKVTQSSRYLVKRTGEKVFLECVQDMDHENMFWYRQDPGLGLRLIYFSYDVKMKEKGDIPEGYSVSREKKERFSLILESASTNQTSMYLCASSLGQQSRAFFGQGTRLTVV.